Below are 14 T cell receptor beta chains sequenced from a single sample in a study of T-cell reconstitution after alpha-beta-depleted transplantation in children. Unique molecular identifiers featured in how the TCRbeta library was prepared. TCRdb ran MiXCR on the PCR reads and lists one entry per CDR3 protein. The data contain about 210,000 distinct CDR3 sequences, roughly 18% of them singletons. Source: PBMCs, mostly from graft donor cells, taken 360 days after TCRalphabeta/CD19-depleted stem cell transplant. The receptors derive from a male patient aged 2-9 years who had a stem cell transplant for acute lymphoblastic leukemia, so the T cells may come from the graft donor.

This clonotype appeared a few times. The chain joins TRBV7-9 to TRBJ2-2; 7 bases fit TRBD1. The ends lost 6 bases at V and 5 bases at J; junction bases unmatched: 6. The germline CDR1 and CDR2 sequences are SEHNR and FQNEAQ (reference sequence). The CDR3 runs 14 residues. CDR3 protein: CASRPRQGTGELFF. CDR3 coding DNA: TGTGCCAGCAGGCCGAGACAGGGAACCGGGGAGCTGTTTTTT.

A few counts support this clonotype. This chain uses TRBV20-1 with TRBJ2-2; TRBD2 matches at 8 bases. This CDR3 has 14 residues. Germline V lookup: CDR1 DFQATT, CDR2 SNEGSKA (reference sequence). V lost 5 bases to trimming and J lost 5 bases; unmatched junction nucleotides: 7. The CDR3 loop is CSAPPGGRTGELFF. In DNA, the CDR3 is TGCAGTGCTCCCCCGGGGGGGCGGACCGGGGAGCTGTTTTTT.

The V and J genes are TRBV5-1 and TRBJ2-7; D might be TRBD1 or TRBD2, each matching 5 bases. Per germline, CDR1 SGHRS and CDR2 YFSETQ. Trimming left V 3 bases short and J 5 bases short, with 9 bases between. There are 12 residues in the CDR3. The CDR3 sequence is CASSSGLDEQYF. The CDR3 nucleotides read TGCGCCAGCAGCTCGGGGCTAGACGAGCAGTACTTC.

The sample holds a few counts of this clonotype. V is TRBV5-1 and J is TRBJ2-3, with a possible D match to TRBD1 (6 bases). Trimming removed 5 bases at V and 2 bases at J, with 9 bases between. The germline gives CDR1 SGHRS, CDR2 YFSETQ. This CDR3 has 13 residues. The CDR3 coding sequence is TGCGCCAGCAGAGAGGGGGACACAGATACGCAGTATTTT. Its translation is CASREGDTDTQYF.

This clonotype has just a few counts. The V gene is TRBV5-1, the J gene TRBJ1-3; D unresolved. V lost 4 bases and J lost 0, with 14 bases in between. From germline, CDR1 is SGHRS and CDR2 YFSETQ. CDR3 length: 16 residues. The CDR3 coding sequence is TGCGCCAGCAGCCGAGGAAGTCCCTCCTCTGGAAACACCATATATTTT. Amino acid sequence: CASSRGSPSSGNTIYF. The whole variable domain, filled in from reference TRBV5-1 and TRBJ1-3, reads KAGVTQTPRYLIKTRGQQVTLSCSPISGHRSVSWYQQTPGQGLQFLFEYFSETQRNKGNFPGRFSGRQFSNSRSEMNVSTLELGDSALYLCASSRGSPSSGNTIYFGEGSWLTVV.

This clonotype was observed a handful of times. V and J are TRBV5-6 and TRBJ2-7; no reliable D call. This CDR3 is built from 15 residues. The ends were cut back, 4 bases at V and 2 bases at J, with 16 bases in the middle. Germline assignment: CDR1 SGHDT and CDR2 YYEEEE. CDR3 loop: CASSPQFKGTYEQYF. For the CDR3, the DNA is TGTGCCAGCAGCCCTCAGTTCAAAGGGACCTACGAGCAGTACTTC.

This clonotype was seen a few times. The V call is TRBV11-2, the J call TRBJ2-2; D not resolved. Trimming removed 4 bases at V and 1 base at J, with 13 bases between. Germline V gene sequence: CDR1 SGHAT, CDR2 FQNNGV. The CDR3 contains 16 residues. CDR3 sequence: CASSSFKSRNTGELFF. The CDR3 region has the DNA TGTGCCAGCAGCTCATTTAAATCCCGGAACACCGGGGAGCTGTTTTTT.

The genes are TRBV5-1 and TRBJ2-1, with a tentative D call TRBD1 (5 bases). CDR1 SGHRS and CDR2 YFSETQ come from the germline V gene. With 5 bases removed from V and 4 bases from J, the gap between germline ends came to 22 bases. The CDR3 totals 17 residues. CDR3 amino acids: CASRPDTPRPKYNEQFF. The CDR3 DNA is TGCGCCAGCAGGCCGGACACCCCCCGGCCCAAATACAATGAGCAGTTCTTC.

The chain joins TRBV5-4 to TRBJ2-5; 8 positions agree with TRBD1. Germline CDR1 is SGHNT and CDR2 is YYREEE (reference sequence). The trim removed 0 bases at V and 5 bases at J, leaving 6 bases unmatched. This CDR3 spans 15 amino acids. CDR3 in DNA: TGTGCCAGCAGCTTGGGTACAGGGGGAATGGAGACCCAGTACTTC. It yields the protein CASSLGTGGMETQYF. The full variable domain, rest sourced from reference TRBV5-4 and TRBJ2-5, is ETGVTQSPTHLIKTRGQQVTLRCSSQSGHNTVSWYQQALGQGPQFIFQYYREEENGRGNFPPRFSGLQFPNYSSELNVNALELDDSALYLCASSLGTGGMETQYFGPGTRLLVL.

This clonotype occurred a few times. The V and J genes are TRBV6-5 and TRBJ2-1, with 7 bases aligning to TRBD1. Germline CDR1 is MNHEY and CDR2 is SVGAGI. The J segment lost 8 bases and the V segment lost 0 bases, leaving 7 bases of the junction unmatched. The CDR3 totals 15 residues. The CDR3 DNA is TGTGCCAGCAGTTACTCAGGGGACAGCCTCGATGAGCAGTTCTTC. Translation gives CASSYSGDSLDEQFF.

This chain links TRBV3-1 with TRBJ1-3; 7 bases align to TRBD1. Germline assignment: CDR1 LGHDT and CDR2 YNNKEL (reference sequence). The CDR3 consists of 19 residues. V lost 6 bases and J lost 1; bases outside the gene matches: 18. Written as DNA, the CDR3 is TGTGCCAGCAGTCTGCAGGGGGATTTATCACCCACATCTGGAAACACCATATATTTT. Amino acids: CASSLQGDLSPTSGNTIYF. The whole variable domain, remainder taken from reference TRBV3-1 and TRBJ1-3, is DTAVSQTPKYLVTQMGNDKSIKCEQNLGHDTMYWYKQDSKKFLKIMFSYNNKELIINETVPNRFSPKSPDKAHLNLHINSLELGDSAVYFCASSLQGDLSPTSGNTIYFGEGSWLTVV.

This chain joins TRBV7-8 and TRBJ2-2, with TRBD2 matching over 10 bases. V lost 4 bases, J lost 4 bases, and 6 bases stayed unmatched. CDR1 SGHVS and CDR2 FQNEAQ come from the germline V gene. This CDR3 is 16 amino acids long. DNA for the CDR3: TGTGCCAGCAGCTCCCAGCGGGGGGGCGGCACCGGGGAGCTGTTTTTT. It yields the protein CASSSQRGGGTGELFF.

The chain combines TRBV6-5 with TRBJ2-5; D is possibly TRBD2 (7 bases). The V and J ends lost 3 bases and 1 base respectively, with 15 bases between them. Germline CDR1 and CDR2: MNHEY and SVGAGI. The CDR3 extends over 16 amino acids. The DNA for the CDR3 is TGTGCCAGCAGTTATCTTGGCGGGGGCGGCCAAGAGACCCAGTACTTC. It translates to CASSYLGGGGQETQYF.

CDR3 sequence reads: CSVERAYGYTF. In nucleotides, the CDR3 is TGCAGCGTTGAGCGTGCGTACGGCTACACCTTC. The chain has TRBV29-1 and TRBJ1-2; D not certain. From germline, CDR1 is SQVTM and CDR2 ANQGSEA. CDR3 length: 11 amino acids. Deletions cut 3 bases from V and 8 bases from J, with 10 bases between.